The rows below give T cell receptor beta chains drawn from one sample of a study of radiotherapy plus CTLA-4 blockade in lung cancer. Method: immunoSEQ multiplex PCR; TCRdb's copy keeps in-frame clones and lacks some. The table shows 45,000 or so clones, with over 75% occurring only once. Material: peripheral blood, obtained from a patient treated with radiotherapy plus ipilimumab. Source of these receptors: a human donor with non-small cell lung cancer whose response to radiotherapy plus ipilimumab could not be evaluated. The CDR3 runs from the conserved cysteine through the conserved F or W. The order of the fields is J gene, D gene, clone size, V gene, CDR3 DNA, CDR3 protein. The D gene is left open where the match is weak. Only part of the rows carry a size: once, few, many, or a class if the clone is expanded.

>TRBJ2-1|TRBD2|NA|TRBV9
TGTGCCAGCGGAACCAGCGGGACCTTCGGCAATGAGCAGTTCTTC
CASGTSGTFGNEQFF
>TRBJ2-7|TRBD1|NA|TRBV28
TGTGCCAGCGCTTCACTACAGGGGGTGGTGCACGAGCAGTACTTC
CASASLQGVVHEQYF
>TRBJ1-6|TRBD1|NA|TRBV27
TGTGCCAGCAGTCCTCCACCGGGACAGGGACCCAATTCACCCCTCCACTTT
CASSPPPGQGPNSPLHF
>TRBJ2-3|TRBD2|NA|TRBV6-5
TGTGCCAGCAGTCGACTAGCGGGGGCAGATACGCAGTATTTT
CASSRLAGADTQYF
>TRBJ1-1|NA|NA|TRBV5-1
TGCGCCAGCAGCTTGGAACGGGGATCGAGGACTGAAGCTTTCTTT
CASSLERGSRTEAFF
>TRBJ1-2|TRBD1|NA|TRBV6-5
TGTGCCAGCAGTTATGGGGACAGGGGTGGCTACACCTTC
CASSYGDRGGYTF
>TRBJ1-5|TRBD1|NA|TRBV7-2
TGTGCCAGCAGCCCGCAGGGGGTGTATAGCAATCAGCCCCAGCATTTT
CASSPQGVYSNQPQHF
>TRBJ2-2|NA|NA|TRBV5-1
TGCGCCAGCAGCTTGGACAGGGCCGGGGAGCTGTTTTTT
CASSLDRAGELFF
>TRBJ2-5|NA|NA|TRBV7-2
TGTGCCAGCAGCTTTGGGTCCAGGGAGACCCAGTACTTC
CASSFGSRETQYF
>TRBJ2-7|TRBD1|NA|TRBV29-1
TGCAGCGCAACAGGGGGCTACGAGCAGTACTTC
CSATGGYEQYF
>TRBJ2-1|NA|NA|TRBV7-9
TGTGCCAGCAGCTTAGGTATTAACAGCAATGAGCAGTTCTTC
CASSLGINSNEQFF
>TRBJ2-3|NA|NA|TRBV10-1
TGCGCCAGCAGTGAGTCGTGGCGGGGAGGGGGAGATACGCAGTATTTT
CASSESWRGGGDTQYF
>TRBJ1-2|NA|NA|TRBV18
TGTGCCAGCTCACTACAACAGGGAAGGGAGAACTATGGCTACACCTTC
CASSLQQGRENYGYTF
>TRBJ2-2|TRBD1|NA|TRBV2
TGTGCCAGCAGTGACAGGGGGCGCGGGGAGCTGTTTTTT
CASSDRGRGELFF
>TRBJ2-7|NA|NA|TRBV7-2
TGTGCCAGCAGCTTCTCGGGGGAGCAGTACTTC
CASSFSGEQYF
>TRBJ1-1|NA|NA|TRBV6-5
TGTGCCAGCAGTTACTCGGTAGACAAAAACACTGAAGCTTTCTTT
CASSYSVDKNTEAFF
>TRBJ1-1|TRBD1|NA|TRBV29-1
TGCAGCGGAGACAGGGGCGGTGAAGCTTTCTTT
CSGDRGGEAFF
>TRBJ2-3|NA|NA|TRBV11-3
TGTGCCAGCAGCTTAGGTTACGAAGAGGGTTGGGGGCGGACAGATACGCAGTATTTT
CASSLGYEEGWGRTDTQYF
>TRBJ2-5|NA|NA|TRBV28
TGTGCCAGCAGTTTATCGGAGGGCCGAGAGACCCAGTACTTC
CASSLSEGRETQYF
>TRBJ2-2|NA|NA|TRBV19
TGTGCCAGTAGGGAAGGACACCGGGAGCTGTTTTTT
CASREGHRELFF
>TRBJ1-4|NA|once|TRBV7-9
TGTGCCAGCAGCTCCGGAGGGGCCATTGGGCTGTTTTTT
CASSSGGAIGLFF
>TRBJ2-1|NA|NA|TRBV7-2
TGTGCCAGCAGCCGTGGAGCTTACAATGAGCAGTTCTTC
CASSRGAYNEQFF
>TRBJ2-3|TRBD2|NA|TRBV6-5
TGTGCCAGCAGTTACGGGGGGGGGACGCAGTATTTT
CASSYGGGTQYF
>TRBJ2-5|TRBD2|NA|TRBV5-3
TGTGCCAGAAGCTTCCCGCCCGGGACTAGCGGGGGACTTCAAGAGACCCAGTACTTC
CARSFPPGTSGGLQETQYF
>TRBJ2-7|TRBD1|NA|TRBV7-8
TGTGCCAGCAGCCAGGACAGGGCTTCCTACGAGCAGTACTTC
CASSQDRASYEQYF
>TRBJ1-4|TRBD1|once|TRBV6-1
TGTGCCAGCAGCCCGCAGGACAGGTTTAATGAAAAACTGTTTTTT
CASSPQDRFNEKLFF
>TRBJ2-1|NA|NA|TRBV14
TGTGCCAGCAGCCAAGATTGGGGGGAAAGCGATGAGCAGTTCTTC
CASSQDWGESDEQFF
>TRBJ2-1|NA|NA|TRBV9
TGTGCCAGCAGCCAACAGGGCGGCTCCTACAATGAGCAGTTCTTC
CASSQQGGSYNEQFF
>TRBJ2-7|NA|NA|TRBV29-1
TGCAGCGTTGAAGATGGAAAAGGGAGCGCCTACGAGCAGTACTTC
CSVEDGKGSAYEQYF
>TRBJ1-2|NA|NA|TRBV9
TGTGCCAGCAGTGCTACAGACACTGCTAACTATGGCTACACCTTC
CASSATDTANYGYTF
>TRBJ2-1|TRBD2|NA|TRBV7-2
TGTGCCAGCAGCCTCGTTATGGCGGGAGGTTTAAATGAGCAGTTCTTC
CASSLVMAGGLNEQFF
>TRBJ2-5|NA|NA|TRBV7-2
TGTGCCAGCAGCTCCGCCCGGGGCGGGAAGTACTTC
CASSSARGGKYF
>TRBJ2-2|NA|few|TRBV6-5
TGTGCCTCCAACCCGGGGACAAACACCGGGGAGCTGTTTTTT
CASNPGTNTGELFF
>TRBJ2-5|NA|NA|TRBV18
TGTGCCAGCTCACCGGGGGCTCAAGAGACCCAGTACTTC
CASSPGAQETQYF
>TRBJ1-2|NA|NA|TRBV6-6
TGTGCCAGCGCCCCACGACGGGGAACGTCTAACTATGGCTACACCTTC
CASAPRRGTSNYGYTF
>TRBJ1-2|NA|NA|TRBV19
TGTGCCAGTACGGGCCAGGATTTCGGGGACTATGGCTACACCTTC
CASTGQDFGDYGYTF
>TRBJ2-2|NA|NA|TRBV21-1
TGTGCCAGCAGCAAAGGCCCCGGGGGGCTAGCGGGGCCCACCGGGGAGCTGTTTTTT
CASSKGPGGLAGPTGELFF
>TRBJ1-4|NA|few|TRBV6-5
TGTGCCAGCAGTTACCTGGCAGGGCAGGAAAAACTGTTTTTT
CASSYLAGQEKLFF
>TRBJ2-2|TRBD1|NA|TRBV7-9
TGTGCCAGCAGCTCAGGGGGCACCGGGGAGCTGTTTTTT
CASSSGGTGELFF
>TRBJ1-1|NA|NA|TRBV6-5
TGTGCCAGCAATACCCCCGGGGTTACTGAAGCTTTCTTT
CASNTPGVTEAFF
>TRBJ2-5|TRBD1|NA|TRBV7-2
TGTGCCAGCAGCGAACGACAGGGGCGACAGACCCAGTACTTC
CASSERQGRQTQYF
>TRBJ2-7|TRBD1|NA|TRBV11-2
TGTGCCAGCAGCCAACAGGGGGCCGCCTACGAGCAGTACTTC
CASSQQGAAYEQYF
>TRBJ1-5|NA|NA|TRBV18
TGTGCCAGCTCACCGTCTTTCGGGGGGGGCAATCAGCCCCAGCATTTT
CASSPSFGGGNQPQHF
>TRBJ1-4|NA|NA|TRBV6-6
TGTGCCAGCAGTTCCGTACAGGCAACTAATGAAAAACTGTTTTTT
CASSSVQATNEKLFF
>TRBJ1-6|TRBD1|NA|TRBV11-3
TGTGCCAGCAGCCTCGGACAGGGGGAAACACCCCTCCACTTT
CASSLGQGETPLHF
>TRBJ1-2|NA|once|TRBV4-3
TGCGCCAGCAGCCAAGTCGGGGGGCAGGGATATGGCTACACCTTC
CASSQVGGQGYGYTF
>TRBJ2-7|NA|NA|TRBV5-6
TGTGCCAGCAGCTCTGGGACTGTCGCCTCCTACGAGCAGTACTTC
CASSSGTVASYEQYF
>TRBJ1-2|TRBD1|NA|TRBV9
TGTGCCAGCAGCAGCCCCAACAGGGGGCATGGCTACACCTTC
CASSSPNRGHGYTF
>TRBJ1-5|TRBD1|NA|TRBV28
TGTGCCAGCAGTCTACAGGGGCTATATCAGCCCCAGCATTTT
CASSLQGLYQPQHF